This T cell receptor beta chain originates from a study of T cell responses to AZD1222 COVID-19 vaccine. Study-wide findings and caveats: Mapped onto spike, vaccine-associated CD4 TCRs spanned it and were dominant at 160-218 and 743-854. Donors were largely white British and mainly female; clonal diversity was possibly underestimated.

The data were produced by immunoSEQ multiplex PCR, yet TCRdb's version contains in-frame clones alone and is incomplete. The sample consists of 100,000 or so clones, roughly nine tenths of them appearing once. V was pared by 4 bases and J by 4 bases, with 11 bases of the junction left unmatched. The CDR3 sequence is 16 residues long. Per the germline V gene, CDR1 is SGDLS and CDR2 is YYNGEE. On this clone: The antigen remains undetermined.

This specimen consisted of peripheral blood, obtained on day 0 of AZD1222 vaccination. The chain joins TRBV9 to TRBJ2-1; 7 nucleotides align to TRBD2. This TCR came from an adult in good health. Here the CDR3 DNA reads TGTGCCAGCAGCCCCAGCCCGGGGACTAAGTACAATGAGCAGTTCTTC. Its translation: CASSPSPGTKYNEQFF.